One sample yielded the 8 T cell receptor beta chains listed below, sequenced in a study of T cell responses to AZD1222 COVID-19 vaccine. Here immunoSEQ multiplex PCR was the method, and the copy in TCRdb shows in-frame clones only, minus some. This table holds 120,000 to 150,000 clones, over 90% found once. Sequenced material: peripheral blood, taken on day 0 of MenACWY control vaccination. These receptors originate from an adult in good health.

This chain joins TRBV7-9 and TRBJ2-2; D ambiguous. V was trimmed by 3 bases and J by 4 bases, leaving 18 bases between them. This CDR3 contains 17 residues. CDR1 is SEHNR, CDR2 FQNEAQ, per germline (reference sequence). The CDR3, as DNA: TGTGCCAGCAGCTTCACTGATAGTCGCCGCGGCACCGGGGAGCTGTTTTTT. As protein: CASSFTDSRRGTGELFF.

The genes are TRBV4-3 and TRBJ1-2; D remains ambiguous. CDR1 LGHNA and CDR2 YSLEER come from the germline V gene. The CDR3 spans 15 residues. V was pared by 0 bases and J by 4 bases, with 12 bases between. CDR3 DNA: TGCGCCAGCAGCCAAGATCTTCCAGTCACCTATGGCTACACCTTC. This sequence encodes CASSQDLPVTYGYTF.

CDR3 region: CATSRVSTNEQFF. CDR3 nucleotide sequence: TGTGCCACCAGCAGAGTTTCGACCAATGAGCAGTTCTTC. The V and J genes are TRBV15 and TRBJ2-1; D gene uncertain. Germline V gene sequence: CDR1 LNHNV, CDR2 YYDKDF (reference sequence). Between the trimmed V and J ends, which lost 1 base and 6 bases, there was a span of 7 bases. The CDR3 totals 13 residues.

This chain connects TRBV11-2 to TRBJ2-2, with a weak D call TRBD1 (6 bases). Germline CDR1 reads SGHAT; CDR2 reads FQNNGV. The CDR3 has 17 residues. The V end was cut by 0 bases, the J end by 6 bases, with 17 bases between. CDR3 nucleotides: TGTGCCAGCAGCTTAGAAGGGCCGAACAGGGTCCCCGGGGAGCTGTTTTTT. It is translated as CASSLEGPNRVPGELFF.

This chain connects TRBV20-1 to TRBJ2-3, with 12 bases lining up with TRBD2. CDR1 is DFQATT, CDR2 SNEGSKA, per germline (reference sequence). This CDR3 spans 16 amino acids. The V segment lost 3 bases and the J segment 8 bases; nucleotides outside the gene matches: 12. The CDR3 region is CSASDLAGGQSSTQYF. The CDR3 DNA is TGCAGTGCTAGTGACCTAGCGGGGGGGCAGTCTAGTACGCAGTATTTT.

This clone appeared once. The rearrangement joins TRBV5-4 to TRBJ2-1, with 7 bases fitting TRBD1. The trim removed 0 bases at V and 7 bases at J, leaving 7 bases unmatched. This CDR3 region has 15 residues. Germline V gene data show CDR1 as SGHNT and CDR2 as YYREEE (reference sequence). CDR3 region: CASSLDRGEWNEQFF. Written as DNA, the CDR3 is TGTGCCAGCAGCTTGGACAGGGGTGAATGGAATGAGCAGTTCTTC.

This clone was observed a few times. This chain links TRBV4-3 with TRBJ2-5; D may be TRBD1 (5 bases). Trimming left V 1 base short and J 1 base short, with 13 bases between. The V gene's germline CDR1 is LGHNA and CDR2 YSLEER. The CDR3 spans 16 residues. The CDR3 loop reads CASSQVHTGGQETQYF. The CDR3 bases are TGCGCCAGCAGCCAAGTCCACACAGGTGGCCAAGAGACCCAGTACTTC.

The CDR3 DNA is TGTGCCAGCAGCTTTTTGCGCAGGGGGCCTCGGAATTCACCCCTCCACTTT. This codes for CASSFLRRGPRNSPLHF. The genes are TRBV5-6 and TRBJ1-6, with TRBD1 matching over 8 bases. This CDR3 contains 17 residues. CDR1 is SGHDT, CDR2 YYEEEE, per germline. V shed 2 bases, J shed 7 bases, and the junction held 11 bases outside the gene matches. Supplemented by reference TRBV5-6 and TRBJ1-6, the full variable domain reads DAGVTQSPTHLIKTRGQQVTLRCSPKSGHDTVSWYQQALGQGPQFIFQYYEEEERQRGNFPDRFSGHQFPNYSSELNVNALLLGDSALYLCASSFLRRGPRNSPLHFGNGTRLTVT.